This T cell receptor (beta chain) came from a study of Ad26.COV2.S vaccination and SARS-CoV-2 variants. In the study overall: Ad26.COV2.S, an intramuscular injection, was given once or twice 56 days apart. Broader study findings: A substantial breadth of spike-specific CD8+ and CD4+ T cell responses after vaccination has been reported.

Comment on this clone: Antigen: not known.

TCRdb keeps only in-frame clones here, not all; method: immunoSEQ multiplex PCR. Among more than 300,000 clones listed, approximately 80% were seen once. V gave up 6 bases and J gave up 7 bases, with 16 bases separating them. Germline V gives CDR1 LNHDA, CDR2 SQIVND (reference sequence). The CDR3 has 13 amino acids. Sample treatment: around 19 received Ad26.COV2.S at low or high dose, single or two shots; 5 received placebo; per-sample allocation not given. Samples were taken on day 63 after the first vaccine or placebo injection. An Ad26 vector expressing Wuhan-strain SARS-CoV-2 spike constituted the vaccine.

This TCR was recovered from a person between 18 and 65 years old who received the Ad26.COV2.S COVID-19 vaccine or a placebo. The input for sequencing was peripheral blood, taken in a trial of Ad26.COV2.S vaccine versus placebo. V and J are TRBV19 and TRBJ2-7, with D perhaps matching TRBD2 (5 bases). The CDR3 protein is CASRVGPGGEQYF. The DNA of the CDR3 is TGTGCCAGTAGGGTTGGACCCGGCGGGGAGCAGTACTTC.